This TCR beta chain was sequenced during a study of blood T cell repertoires in COVID-19. Study-level information: Specimens from acute and convalescent COVID-19 originated in the United States, Italy and Spain. PBMCs, B-cell-depleted T cells, or T cells provided the cDNA or gDNA that made up the material.

Original handling: For nucleated cells, counts were estimated from reference gene primer amplification. The method was immunoSEQ multiplex PCR; TCRdb's version includes in-frame clones alone and lacks a portion of them. V, J and clone size are taken as reported in that table, and D and trimming were inferred from the DNA itself. The sample holds roughly 110,000 clones, 70% to 90% seen once. This clone was seen a single time. The V end lost 0 bases, the J end lost 0 bases, and 12 bases lay between the germline ends. Looked up from germline, CDR1 is MGHRA and CDR2 is YSYEKL. This CDR3 contains 17 residues.

Sequencing used peripheral blood. This TCR came from a man aged 40-49 years with acute or convalescent COVID-19. The chain links TRBV4-1 to TRBJ2-1, with D unclear. CDR3 sequence: CASSQDGGRSSYNEQFF. Written as DNA, the CDR3 is TGCGCCAGCAGCCAAGATGGTGGGCGCAGCTCCTACAATGAGCAGTTCTTC.